The 29 T cell receptor beta chains below all came from one sample that was sequenced in a study of beta chain features in type 1 diabetes. The authors reverse transcribed all of the isolated RNA, so sequencing captured expressed TCRB transcripts. Sequencing was performed with immunoSEQ multiplex PCR; in TCRdb, only in-frame clones are kept and a portion is missing. Among fewer than 900,000 clones listed, roughly a sixth were seen once. Material: naive CD4+ T cells from blood. These receptors all come from a woman between 18 and 29 years old in good health.

This clone was detected a few times. The gene calls are TRBV4-3 and TRBJ2-6; no definite D call. Germline V gene lookup returns CDR1 LGHNA and CDR2 YSLEER. The CDR3 has 16 amino acids. Trimming shortened V by 0 bases and J by 3 bases, and 9 bases separated the two germline ends. CDR3 residues: CASSQEYRLGANVLTF. The CDR3 DNA reads TGCGCCAGCAGCCAAGAATACCGTCTTGGGGCCAACGTCCTGACTTTC.

The rearrangement links TRBV19 to TRBJ2-7; 11 nucleotides agree with TRBD2. Germline assignment: CDR1 LNHDA and CDR2 SQIVND (reference sequence). CDR3 size: 14 residues. J was trimmed by 3 bases and V by 5 bases; bases with no gene match: 3. This chain's CDR3 is CASSRLAGNYEQYF. CDR3 sequence (DNA): TGTGCCAGTAGTCGACTAGCGGGAAACTACGAGCAGTACTTC.

The chain joins TRBV10-2 to TRBJ2-7; D remains unclear. Deletions cut 6 bases from V and 6 bases from J, with 12 bases between. CDR1 is WSHSY and CDR2 is SAAADI in the germline V gene. CDR3 size: 12 residues. CDR3 in DNA: TGCGCCAGCAGGAACATCCTCCTCGAGCAGTACTTC. Translation gives CASRNILLEQYF.

This clone was detected only a few times. The V and J genes are TRBV7-3 and TRBJ2-2; D unresolved. The germline CDR1 and CDR2 sequences are SGHTA and FQGTGA. The CDR3 is 12 residues long. The V gene lost 5 bases and the J gene lost 5 bases, with 6 bases spanning the gap. The CDR3 protein is CASSTRTGELFF. In DNA form, the CDR3 reads TGTGCCAGCAGCACGCGAACCGGGGAGCTGTTTTTT.

The sample holds a few counts of this clone. The genes are TRBV25-1 and TRBJ1-4, with D tentatively TRBD1 (5 bases). V shed 0 bases and J shed 5 bases, with 13 bases lying between them. The CDR3 is made up of 16 amino acids. Germline CDR1 reads MGHDK; CDR2 reads SYGVNS. CDR3 nucleotides: TGTGCCAGCAGTGAATATATGGGGACGGGGAATGAAAAACTGTTTTTT. It specifies CASSEYMGTGNEKLFF.

The chain is built from TRBV7-9 and TRBJ2-1, with D perhaps matching TRBD1 or TRBD2 (6 bases each). V was shortened by 6 bases and J by 5 bases, with 20 bases between the two germline ends. The CDR3 sequence is 16 residues long. Germline V CDR1 and CDR2: SEHNR, FQNEAQ (reference sequence). The CDR3 DNA sequence: TGTGCCAGCAGACCTGAACTAGCAGGGACAAACAATGAGCAGTTCTTC. It translates to CASRPELAGTNNEQFF. Full variable domain (remainder filled in from reference TRBV7-9 and TRBJ2-1): DTGVSQNPRHKITKRGQNVTFRCDPISEHNRLYWYRQTLGQGPEFLTYFQNEAQLEKSRLLSDRFSAERPKGSFSTLEIQRTEQGDSAMYLCASRPELAGTNNEQFFGPGTRLTVL.

The chain links TRBV18 to TRBJ2-3; 8 nucleotides agree with TRBD2. Germline lookup yields CDR1 KGHSH and CDR2 LQKENI. The V and J ends lost 3 bases and 2 bases, in that order; junction bases with no gene match: 7. CDR3 length: 16 residues. The CDR3 nucleotides read TGTGCCAGCTCACCCCGGGTAGCGGGGAACACAGATACGCAGTATTTT. It is translated as CASSPRVAGNTDTQYF.

The chain joins TRBV4-3 to TRBJ2-7; D call uncertain. In germline, CDR1 is LGHNA, CDR2 YSLEER. This CDR3 region has 18 residues. Trimming cost V 3 bases and J 1 base, with 22 bases left between them. CDR3 sequence: CASSHTTRHGVGSYEQYF. Written as DNA, the CDR3 is TGCGCCAGCAGCCACACGACGCGGCATGGGGTGGGGTCCTACGAGCAGTACTTC.

The chain recombines TRBV2 with TRBJ2-7; 8 bases map to TRBD1. Germline V gene data show CDR1 as SNHLY and CDR2 as FYNNEI. The CDR3 extends over 12 amino acids. V shed 7 bases and J 6 bases; nucleotides not matched to a gene: 5. This chain's CDR3 is CASTQGATEQYF. The CDR3, as DNA: TGTGCCAGCACCCAGGGGGCTACCGAGCAGTACTTC.

This clone showed up just a few times. The rearrangement links TRBV2 to TRBJ2-1, with D possibly matching TRBD2 (6 bases). With 5 bases removed from V and 7 bases from J, the gap between germline ends came to 24 bases. The CDR3 is made up of 17 amino acids. The germline gives CDR1 SNHLY, CDR2 FYNNEI. The CDR3 DNA follows: TGTGCCAGCAGTACCTCCGGACTACCCACTAGAGTGAATGAGCAGTTCTTC. Protein sequence: CASSTSGLPTRVNEQFF.

This clone was recorded a few times. This chain connects TRBV5-1 to TRBJ1-1, with 10 bases lining up with TRBD1. The germline gives CDR1 SGHRS, CDR2 YFSETQ. V was pared by 0 bases and J by 7 bases, with 9 bases of the junction left unmatched. The CDR3 runs to 16 residues. The DNA of the CDR3 is TGCGCCAGCAGCTTGGGAAGAGACAGGGGGCGTATTGAAGCTTTCTTT. Translating gives CASSLGRDRGRIEAFF.

The rearrangement joins TRBV4-2 to TRBJ2-1; D gene ambiguous. Germline V gene lookup returns CDR1 LGHNA and CDR2 YNFKEQ. The ends were cut back, 3 bases at V and 7 bases at J, with 10 bases in the middle. The length of the CDR3 is 13 residues. The CDR3 region is CASSQILTNEQFF. DNA of the CDR3: TGTGCCAGCAGCCAGATTCTAACTAATGAGCAGTTCTTC.

Of note for this clone: One end of the junction fails to match germline, which may point to a read error. This chain joins TRBV28 and TRBJ1-5; perhaps TRBD1 as D (5 bases). CDR3 length equals 11 residues. Germline lookup yields CDR1 MDHEN and CDR2 SYDVKM. CDR3 sequence reads: CASSGERDLYF. CDR3 coding DNA: TGTGCCAGCAGTGGGGAACGGGACTTGTATTTT.

This clone was observed a few times. The gene calls are TRBV18 and TRBJ2-6; TRBD1 is a possible D gene (6 bases). Trimming pared 1 base from V and 2 bases from J, leaving 9 bases between. The V gene's germline CDR1 is KGHSH and CDR2 LQKENI. CDR3 length: 16 residues. This CDR3 reads CASSPQDSAGANVLTF. CDR3 bases: TGTGCCAGCTCACCACAGGACAGTGCTGGGGCCAACGTCCTGACTTTC.

This clone was counted between two and nine times. The J gene is TRBJ2-7, the V gene TRBV7-2, with D possibly matching TRBD2 (5 bases). V dropped 0 bases and J dropped 5 bases, with 8 bases sitting between them. Germline CDR1 reads SGHTA; CDR2 reads FQGNSA. CDR3 length: 13 amino acids. In DNA, the CDR3 is TGTGCCAGCAGCTTAGCGGGAGAGGACGAGCAGTACTTC. This gives the protein CASSLAGEDEQYF.

In its sample, this clone was seen a few times. The chain joins TRBV5-1 to TRBJ2-3; 7 positions match TRBD2. The CDR3 covers 14 residues. The germline V gene has CDR1 SGHRS and CDR2 YFSETQ. The trim removed 1 base at V and 6 bases at J, leaving 5 bases unmatched. CDR3 region: CASSLQSGMDTQYF. CDR3 in DNA: TGCGCCAGCAGCTTGCAGAGCGGGATGGATACGCAGTATTTT. Supplemented by reference TRBV5-1 and TRBJ2-3, the full variable domain reads KAGVTQTPRYLIKTRGQQVTLSCSPISGHRSVSWYQQTPGQGLQFLFEYFSETQRNKGNFPGRFSGRQFSNSRSEMNVSTLELGDSALYLCASSLQSGMDTQYFGPGTRLTVL.

This clone was seen more than once but under ten times. The chain combines TRBV10-3 with TRBJ2-7, with 9 positions matching TRBD2. CDR3 length: 14 residues. Per germline, CDR1 ENHRY and CDR2 SYGVKD. V was pared by 7 bases and J by 2 bases, with 6 bases of the junction left unmatched. The CDR3 DNA is TGTGCCATCAACCCTAGCGGGACAACCTACGAGCAGTACTTC. Its translation is CAINPSGTTYEQYF.

The rearrangement uses TRBV10-3 and TRBJ2-2; a weak D match, TRBD1 (5 bases). The CDR3 spans 15 residues. The ends were cut back, 6 bases at V and 5 bases at J, with 16 bases in the middle. CDR1 and CDR2 (germline): ENHRY, SYGVKD. The CDR3 DNA is TGTGCCATCAGACCCACCCAGGGCCGGACCGGGGAGCTGTTTTTT. Encoded protein: CAIRPTQGRTGELFF.

This clone was seen a handful of times. As DNA, the CDR3 is TGTGCCAGCACGTTACAGGGGGCTCGGGAGGACACTGAAGCTTTCTTT. Its protein is CASTLQGAREDTEAFF. The chain joins TRBV28 to TRBJ1-1; 9 positions match TRBD1. The CDR3 has 16 residues. The V and J ends lost 7 bases and 3 bases, in that order; junction bases with no gene match: 12. Germline V gene lookup returns CDR1 MDHEN and CDR2 SYDVKM.

This clone was seen more than once but under ten times. The chain uses TRBV19 and TRBJ2-7, with D possibly TRBD2 on 5 matching bases. Germline loops: CDR1 LNHDA, CDR2 SQIVND (reference sequence). V was trimmed by 11 bases and J by 0 bases, leaving 20 bases between them. The CDR3 runs to 15 residues. CDR3 amino acids: CALRTFRTCSYEQYF. In DNA, the CDR3 is TGTGCCCTTAGAACATTTCGGACTTGCTCCTACGAGCAGTACTTC.

This clone has a handful of counts. The rearrangement joins TRBV7-2 to TRBJ1-3; D unresolved. CDR1 is SGHTA, CDR2 FQGNSA, per germline. The CDR3 has 14 residues. Between the trimmed V and J ends, which lost 3 bases and 2 bases, there was a span of 8 bases. CDR3 DNA: TGTGCCAGCAGCTTCCGGTGGGCTGGAAACACCATATATTTT. Translated, it gives CASSFRWAGNTIYF.

This clone was counted between two and nine times. At the DNA level, this CDR3 is encoded by other sequences in the same sample as well. The chain employs TRBV7-2 and TRBJ2-1, with 12 bases identical to TRBD2. V dropped 5 bases and J dropped 7; count of bases not matched to a gene: 9. The germline CDR1 and CDR2 sequences are SGHTA and FQGNSA. This CDR3 is 16 amino acids long. The CDR3 DNA reads TGTGCCAGCAGCCCCCCCGGCCTAGCGGGGGGGAATGAGCAGTTCTTC. Amino acid sequence: CASSPPGLAGGNEQFF.

This chain joins TRBV7-3 and TRBJ2-3, with 8 bases aligning to TRBD2. This CDR3 comprises 15 residues. V was clipped by 2 bases and J by 4 bases; unmatched bases: 5. The germline gives CDR1 SGHTA, CDR2 FQGTGA. The CDR3 loop reads CASSLQSGSADTQYF. In DNA form, the CDR3 reads TGTGCCAGCAGCTTACAAAGCGGGAGCGCAGATACGCAGTATTTT. Based on the CDR3 plus reference TRBV7-3 and TRBJ2-3, the full variable domain is GAGVSQTPSNKVTEKGKYVELRCDPISGHTALYWYRQSLGQGPEFLIYFQGTGAADDSGLPNDRFFAVRPEGSVSTLKIQRTERGDSAVYLCASSLQSGSADTQYFGPGTRLTVL.

This clone came up a few times. Other nucleotide sequences in the sample specify the same CDR3. The chain couples TRBV9 to TRBJ1-5; tentative D call: TRBD1 (5 bases). Per the germline V gene, CDR1 is SGDLS and CDR2 is YYNGEE. Between the trimmed V and J ends, which lost 2 bases and 3 bases, there was a span of 6 bases. The CDR3 runs to 13 residues. In DNA form, the CDR3 reads TGTGCCAGCAGCGTTGGGGCCAATCAGCCCCAGCATTTT. Its protein is CASSVGANQPQHF. Using reference TRBV9 and TRBJ1-5 for the parts outside the CDR3, the full variable domain is DSGVTQTPKHLITATGQRVTLRCSPRSGDLSVYWYQQSLDQGLQFLIQYYNGEERAKGNILERFSAQQFPDLHSELNLSSLELGDSALYFCASSVGANQPQHFGDGTRLSIL.

This rearrangement joins TRBV6-8 to TRBJ1-2; D gene uncertain. Germline V gene data show CDR1 as MNHGY and CDR2 as SAAAGT. The CDR3 is 17 residues long. Trimming stripped 0 bases from V and 0 bases from J, with 14 bases between. CDR3 sequence reads: CASSYSIGPAPNYGYTF. CDR3 DNA: TGTGCCAGCAGTTACTCGATAGGCCCGGCCCCTAACTATGGCTACACCTTC.

This clone was observed a handful of times. This sequence joins TRBV19 and TRBJ2-1, with TRBD2 matching over 13 bases. The CDR3 covers 15 residues. Germline V gene sequence: CDR1 LNHDA, CDR2 SQIVND (reference sequence). Trimming at V came to 6 bases and at J to 7 bases, leaving 6 bases not matched to a gene. The CDR3 DNA reads as TGTGCCAGTAGGCGACTAGCGGGAGGAGGGAATGAGCAGTTCTTC. Amino acids: CASRRLAGGGNEQFF.

The chain employs TRBV28 and TRBJ1-2; the D is unclear. V dropped 2 bases and J dropped 4 bases, with 8 bases sitting between them. CDR1 and CDR2 from the germline V gene are MDHEN and SYDVKM. The CDR3 covers 13 residues. The CDR3 reads CASSLTHLYGYTF. In DNA, the CDR3 is TGTGCCAGCAGTTTAACACACCTCTATGGCTACACCTTC.

This clone has only a few counts. The sample contains more than one DNA sequence encoding this CDR3. The chain is built from TRBV27 and TRBJ2-7, with D maybe TRBD2 (6 bases). Germline CDR1 is MNHEY and CDR2 is SMNVEV (reference sequence). The CDR3 length is 13 residues. V was shortened by 6 bases and J by 3 bases, with 12 bases between the two germline ends. The CDR3 sequence: CASSLTGVYEQYF. CDR3 DNA sequence: TGTGCCAGCAGCCTTACGGGAGTCTACGAGCAGTACTTC.

This clone was seen a few times. The chain recombines TRBV4-2 with TRBJ2-3, with 12 bases matching TRBD2. V lost 3 bases, J lost 6 bases, and 7 bases stayed unmatched. Germline V lookup: CDR1 LGHNA, CDR2 YNFKEQ. The CDR3 runs to 16 residues. For the CDR3, the DNA is TGTGCCAGCAGCCACACCCGGACTAGCGGGAAGGATACGCAGTATTTT. It encodes CASSHTRTSGKDTQYF.